A single sample gave rise to the 5 T cell receptor beta chains below, sequenced in a study of blood T cell repertoires in COVID-19. The protocol was immunoSEQ multiplex PCR, while the TCRdb copy is restricted to in-frame clones and leaves out a portion. The sample lists under 45,000 clones, around 85% occurring once. Sequencing used peripheral blood. These receptors all come from a man between 60 and 75 years old with active or convalescent COVID-19.

This chain uses TRBV4-3 with TRBJ2-5; D is possibly TRBD2 (5 bases). Germline CDR1 LGHNA, CDR2 YSLEER. This CDR3 has 15 amino acids. The V end was cut by 0 bases, the J end by 9 bases, with 17 bases between. CDR3 region: CASSQENDRGSPQYF. The DNA for the CDR3 is TGCGCCAGCAGCCAAGAAAATGATAGAGGGTCCCCCCAGTACTTC.

This chain links TRBV4-2 with TRBJ2-2; 12 nucleotides match TRBD1. The V segment lost 1 base and the J segment 7 bases; nucleotides outside the gene matches: 7. The germline CDR1 and CDR2 sequences are LGHNA and YNFKEQ. This CDR3 is 17 amino acids long. CDR3 region: CASSQGGTGGVVGELFF. As DNA, the CDR3 is TGTGCCAGCAGCCAAGGGGGGACAGGGGGCGTTGTCGGGGAGCTGTTTTTT.

This chain's CDR3 is CASSQAGGDTEAFF. CDR3 DNA sequence: TGTGCCAGCAGCCAAGCGGGGGGGGACACTGAAGCTTTCTTT. The J gene is TRBJ1-1, the V gene TRBV3-1 (or the pseudogene TRBV3-2), with D maybe TRBD1 (5 bases). The germline V gene has CDR1 LGHDT and CDR2 YNNKEL (reference sequence). Trimming cost V 1 base and J 3 bases, with 9 bases left between them. The CDR3 runs to 14 residues.

CDR3 amino acids: CASSLGGTSGANVLTF. In nucleotides, the CDR3 is TGTGCCAGCAGCTTAGGGGGGACATCTGGGGCCAACGTCCTGACTTTC. J is TRBJ2-6 and V is TRBV11-2; D may be TRBD1 (6 bases). V was clipped by 1 base and J by 1 base, with 8 bases between them. CDR3 length: 16 amino acids. The V gene's germline CDR1 is SGHAT and CDR2 FQNNGV.

The chain combines TRBV19 with TRBJ2-3; 7 nucleotides agree with TRBD2. Germline V gene sequence: CDR1 LNHDA, CDR2 SQIVND (reference sequence). This CDR3 has 14 residues. The V and J ends lost 3 bases and 4 bases, in that order; junction bases with no gene match: 4. CDR3 region: CASSMGGAADTQYF. The DNA for the CDR3 is TGTGCCAGTAGTATGGGAGGGGCGGCAGATACGCAGTATTTT.